This T cell receptor (beta chain) stems from a study of shared clonotypes between healthy human individuals (dated by TCRdb to 2020 to 2022). Some background on the complete study: The cohort included a few men and two women between 18 and 49 years of age. Per donor, leukapheresis produced somewhere between about 0.9 and 9.5 billion PBMCs. To increase sequencing depth and limit assay-specific biases, different laboratories used diverse techniques to prepare libraries and sequence TCR repertoires. To estimate repertoire size and how much clonotypes are shared between individuals, the study performed deep sequencing of blood TCR repertoires from five healthy adults. For each donor, CD4 naive and CD4 memory were each run on three plates, CD8 naive on two plates, and CD8 memory on one plate.

Comments on this clone: Its recognized antigen is unknown. No much larger clone exists at a distance of one base, and base qualities are not known.

Using the deep immunoSEQ assay, multiplex PCR amplified TCR CDR3 regions from genomic DNA. Extracted genomic DNA from each cell subset was spread evenly across all wells of several immunoSEQ 96-well plates, with each plate serving as a replicate. For sorted subsets, roughly 200 ng of genomic DNA, equivalent to roughly 30,000 T cell genomes, went into each replicate PCR. Purified libraries were quantified with a Qubit 3.0 fluorometer, sized on a Bioanalyzer 2100, and re-quantified with the KAPA Library Quantification kit. Every immunoSEQ 96-well plate was sequenced on a dedicated single-read 150-cycle Illumina NextSeq 550 flow cell. Turning to the authors' computational methods: Because only junctional sequences without quality scores were contained in the immunoSEQ output, filtering matching that applied to full-length reads could not be performed. Sequences were annotated with PyIR, a Python wrapper for IgBLAST v1.9, using IMGT germline references to assign V/J genes and CDR3. Reads were removed for weak V/J assignments (E-value above 1e-6), missing CDR3, stop codons, out-of-frame junctions, or ambiguous translated residues. V3J clonotypes were defined as sequences sharing the same inferred V gene, J gene, and CDR3 amino acid sequence. The percentage overlap between two repertoires was calculated by dividing the number of shared unique clonotypes by the size of the smaller repertoire. Repertoire richness was assessed with RTK rarefaction, the Chao1 estimator, and Recon v2.1 estimates of unobserved clonotypes. OLGA was used to compute generation probabilities for all TCRbeta clonotypes that the gDNA method yielded from several donors. TCRdb carries this immuneACCESS record with in-frame sequences only. Its versions omit some clonotypes, under half of them owing to an unresolved V gene in the studies checked, with the rest unexplained. Clone size and V and J calls were adopted from that table, with D and trimming inferred from the DNA. The sample records 2 million to 2.5 million clones, approximately 95% of which are singletons. The ten largest clones add up to under 0.45% of the sample.

Results the study describes overall, beyond this receptor: Pairwise subsampling led to the expectation that sequencing depth would affect the degree of clonotype sharing among donors. Because the study included a small number of donors, the genetic and exposure-history diversity represented was limited. Sampling was restricted to blood, and TCR repertoires in tissues likely differ from the TCR repertoires found in blood. When a few donors were compared, the shared fraction of clonotypes was about 5% for naive CD4, around 3.5% for naive CD8, roughly 2.5% for memory CD4, and less than 0.5% for memory CD8. Compared with non-shared clonotypes, the clonotypes found in all four sorted-subset donors had higher generation probabilities. Incomplete sequencing was indicated by rarefaction of sorted-subset datasets, despite the large sequencing depth. Naive subsets generally had larger estimated clonotype richness than memory subsets did.

Trimming costs V 1 base and J 0 bases, and their ends lie 8 bases apart. Its CDR3 holds 14 amino acids, cysteine through phenylalanine. The read is trimmed to its CDR3 DNA, 42 bases read in frame from base 1. From the germline V gene, CDR1 is SQVTM and CDR2 is ANQGSEA. Donors were healthy HIV-negative adults with no recently reported acute infections or vaccinations. Every donor was a Caucasian adult living in Nashville, Tennessee, USA. CD4+ T cells were enriched by magnetic negative selection; naive cells were then positively selected on CD45RA, and the negative fraction formed the memory subset. After blood collection by leukapheresis, PBMCs were isolated using Ficoll-Histopaque density gradient centrifugation and then cryopreserved in the vapor phase of liquid nitrogen. Purity and quantity of every magnetically sorted T cell population were checked by analytical flow cytometry. Each sorted fraction had its genomic DNA isolated and then quantified by UV absorbance on a Nanodrop 2000c.

This clonotype was sampled from a young man in good health. Some clones in this sample may be carry-over from other donors' samples. The chain was built from TRBV29-1 and TRBJ2-3; a tentative D match to TRBD2 spans 6 bases. Sequencing was carried out using naive CD4+ T cells from PBMCs. In the paper's terms, the cell subset or site label means: CD45RA+ positively selected. The nucleotide sequence reads TGCAGCGTTGAAGTCAGCGGGAGCACAGATACGCAGTATTTT. It encodes CSVEVSGSTDTQYF.